This TCR beta chain was recovered during a study of human CD8 memory T cell subsets. The authors enriched total CD8+ T cells by negative magnetic separation. CDR1 is SGHDN, CDR2 FVKESK, per germline. CDR3 size: 15 residues. UMI-labeled 5' RACE generated the TCR beta libraries. TCRdb reprocessed the 5' RACE reads and keeps a single row for each CDR3 protein, giving no DNA. Its listing shows 7,000 to 9,500 distinct CDR3 sequences. This chain links TRBV14 with TRBJ2-1; as DNA is missing, the TRBD2 call by TCRdb cannot be tested. Sequencing was carried out using CD8+ T cells from PBMCs. The TCR comes from a human donor in good health. CDR3: CASSQTSGSTNEQFF.